This TCR beta chain emerged from a study of OX40 agonist ivuxolimab in advanced cancers. Study-level information: With ivuxolimab, an agonistic anti-OX40 (CD134) antibody, patients were treated.

Trimming took 5 bases from V and 9 from J, leaving 19 bases between them. CDR3 length equals 14 residues. Germline V gives CDR1 SEHNR, CDR2 FQNEAQ (reference sequence). The protocol was immunoSEQ multiplex PCR, while the TCRdb copy is restricted to in-frame clones and leaves out a portion. Of under 45,000 clones in the sample, around 70% are singletons; the top ten hold approximately 19%. Study conclusions and caveats: CD4+ and CD8+ blood T cells expanded clonally by week 6 at 0.1 to 3.0 mg/kg.

Concerning this clone itself: Its specificity is unknown.

Material: CD4+ or CD8+ T cells sorted from blood, obtained in a trial of the OX40 agonist ivuxolimab. The chain links TRBV7-9 to TRBJ1-2; weak D call: TRBD1 (6 bases). This sequence originates from an adult with an advanced solid tumor such as melanoma, head and neck, liver or kidney cancer. In DNA form, the CDR3 reads TGTGCCAGCAGCGAGCCCGGGACACCGTTTAGCTACACCTTC. Amino acids: CASSEPGTPFSYTF.